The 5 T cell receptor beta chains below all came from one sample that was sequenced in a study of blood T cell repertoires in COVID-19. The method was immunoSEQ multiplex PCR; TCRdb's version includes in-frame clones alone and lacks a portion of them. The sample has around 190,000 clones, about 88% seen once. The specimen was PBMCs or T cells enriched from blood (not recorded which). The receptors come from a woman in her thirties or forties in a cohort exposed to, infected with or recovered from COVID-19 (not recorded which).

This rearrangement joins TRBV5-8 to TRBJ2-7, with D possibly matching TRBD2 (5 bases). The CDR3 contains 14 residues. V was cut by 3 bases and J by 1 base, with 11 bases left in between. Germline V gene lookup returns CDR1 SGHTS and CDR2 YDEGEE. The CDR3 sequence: CASSSQRESYEQYF. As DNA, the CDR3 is TGTGCCAGCAGCTCCCAGAGGGAGTCCTACGAGCAGTACTTC. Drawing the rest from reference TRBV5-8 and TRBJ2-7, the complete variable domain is EAGVTQSPTHLIKTRGQQATLRCSPISGHTSVYWYQQALGLGLQFLLWYDEGEERNRGNFPPRFSGRQFPNYSSELNVNALELEDSALYLCASSSQRESYEQYFGPGTRLTVT.

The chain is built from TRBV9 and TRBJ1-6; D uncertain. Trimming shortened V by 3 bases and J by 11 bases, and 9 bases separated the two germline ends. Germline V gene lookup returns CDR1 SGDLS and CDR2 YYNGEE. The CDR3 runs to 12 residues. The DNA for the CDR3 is TGTGCCAGCAGCGCCGGGTTTCCACCCCTCCACTTT. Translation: CASSAGFPPLHF.

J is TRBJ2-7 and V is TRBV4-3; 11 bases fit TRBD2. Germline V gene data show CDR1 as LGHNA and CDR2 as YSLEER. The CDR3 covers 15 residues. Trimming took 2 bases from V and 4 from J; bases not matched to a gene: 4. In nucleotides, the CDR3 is TGCGCCAGCAGCCAAACTAGCGGGAGTCTGTACGAGCAGTACTTC. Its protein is CASSQTSGSLYEQYF.

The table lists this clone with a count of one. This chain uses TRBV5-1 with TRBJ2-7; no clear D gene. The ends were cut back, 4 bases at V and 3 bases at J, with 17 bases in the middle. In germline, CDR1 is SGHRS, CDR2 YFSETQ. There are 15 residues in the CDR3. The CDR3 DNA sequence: TGCGCCAGCAGCACGGCCGAGTATCAGGACTACGAGCAGTACTTC. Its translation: CASSTAEYQDYEQYF.

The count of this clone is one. The CDR3 sequence is CAISEDGGSGNTIYF. The CDR3 region has the DNA TGTGCCATCAGTGAGGACGGGGGCTCTGGAAACACCATATATTTT. V usage is TRBV10-3 and J usage is TRBJ1-3, with a weak D call TRBD1 (5 bases). Trimming cost V 2 bases and J 0 bases, with 8 bases left between them. The CDR3 length is 15 residues. From germline, CDR1 is ENHRY and CDR2 SYGVKD.